This record covers a single T cell receptor (beta chain). Its antigen specificity is not known. No base quality values were provided; no much bigger clone lies one nucleotide off. The data stem from a study of shared clonotypes between healthy human individuals (dated by TCRdb to 2019 to 2021). At the level of the whole study: The cohort included three men and a couple of women between 18 and 49 years of age. To estimate repertoire size and how much clonotype sharing occurs between individuals, the study deeply sequenced the blood TCR repertoires of five or six healthy adults. To increase sequencing depth and limit assay-specific biases, different laboratories used diverse techniques to prepare libraries and sequence TCR repertoires. Each donor's leukapheresis produced roughly between about 0.8 and 10 billion PBMCs. What the work shows at the level of the full study, not this receptor alone: The genetic and exposure-history diversity represented was limited by the small number of donors. Based on pairwise subsampling, the degree of clonotype sharing among donors was expected to be affected by sequencing depth. Sampling was restricted to blood, and TCR repertoires in tissues likely differ from the TCR repertoires found in blood.

Measured from the cysteine to the phenylalanine, the CDR3 is 19 residues long. The read is trimmed to its CDR3 DNA, 57 bases read in frame from base 1. The germline V gene gives CDR1 as MDHEN and CDR2 as SYDVKM. V lost 7 bases and J lost 0 bases; the stretch between them is 24 bases long. Using the deep immunoSEQ assay, TCR CDR3 regions were amplified from genomic DNA by multiplex PCR. For each cell subset, the extracted genomic DNA was distributed evenly across all wells of several immunoSEQ 96-well plates, and each plate served as one replicate. For unsorted PBMC, each replicate PCR was loaded with around 300 ng genomic DNA, equivalent to around 30,000 T cell genomes. Ten immunoSEQ deep assay plates were used to sequence the unsorted PBMC genomic DNA. Purified libraries were quantified with a Qubit 3.0 fluorometer, sized on a Bioanalyzer 2100, and re-quantified with the KAPA Library Quantification kit. Every immunoSEQ 96-well plate was sequenced on a separate single-read 150-cycle Illumina NextSeq 550 flow cell. In the source study's methods: The immunoSEQ output contained only junctional sequences without quality scores, so filtering could not match that applied to full-length reads. Sequences were annotated with PyIR, a Python wrapper for IgBLAST v1.9, using IMGT germline references to assign V/J genes and CDR3. Reads were filtered out if the reads had weak V/J assignments (E-value above 1e-6), no CDR3, stop codons, out-of-frame junctions, or ambiguous translated residues. V3J clonotypes were defined by identical inferred V gene, J gene, and CDR3 amino acid sequence. Percentage overlap between repertoires was calculated by dividing the number of shared unique clonotypes by the size of the smaller repertoire. Three approaches were used to assess repertoire richness: RTK rarefaction, the Chao1 estimator, and Recon v2.1 estimates of unobserved clonotypes. TCRdb mirrors the immuneACCESS table, restricted to in-frame sequences. Some clones are absent from its copies; in checked studies, under half trace to an unresolved V gene, and the reason for the others is unknown. V and J calls plus clone size are reproduced from that table; the DNA served to infer D and trimming. Within this sample are 450,000 to 550,000 clones, with around 74% of them counted one time only. The ten biggest clones cover 10% to 15% of the sample.

Donors were healthy HIV-negative adults with no recently reported acute infections or vaccinations. All donors were Caucasian adults living in Nashville, Tennessee, USA. In the unsorted samples, tens of millions of PBMCs were counted, and genomic DNA was extracted using the QIAamp DNA Blood Mini kit. Blood was collected by leukapheresis, and PBMCs were isolated by Ficoll-Histopaque density gradient centrifugation and then cryopreserved in liquid nitrogen vapor phase. The sample consisted of PBMCs. The sequence was collected from a woman aged 40 to 50 in good health. Some clones in this sample may be carry-over from other donors' samples. The chain was built from TRBV28 and TRBJ2-2; the D gene may be TRBD1 or TRBD2, since each aligns over 6 bases. In nucleotides, the sequence is TGTGCCAGCACCTCGGGGGCCTATTACCACCCCGCGAACACCGGGGAGCTGTTTTTT. It specifies CASTSGAYYHPANTGELFF.